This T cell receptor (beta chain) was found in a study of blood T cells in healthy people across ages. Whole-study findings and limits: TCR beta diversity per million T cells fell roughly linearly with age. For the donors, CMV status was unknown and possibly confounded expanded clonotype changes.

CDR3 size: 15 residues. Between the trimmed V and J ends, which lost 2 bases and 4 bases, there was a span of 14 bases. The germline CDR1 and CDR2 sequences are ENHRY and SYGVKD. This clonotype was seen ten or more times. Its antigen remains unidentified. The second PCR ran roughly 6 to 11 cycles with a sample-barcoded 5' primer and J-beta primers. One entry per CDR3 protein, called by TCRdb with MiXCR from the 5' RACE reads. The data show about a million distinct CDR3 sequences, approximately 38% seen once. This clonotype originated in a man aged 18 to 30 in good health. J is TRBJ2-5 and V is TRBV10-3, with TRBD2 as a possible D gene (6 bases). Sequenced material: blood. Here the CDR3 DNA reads TGTGCCATCAGTGAGAGGGTTAGCGGTTTAGAGACCCAGTACTTC. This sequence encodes CAISERVSGLETQYF.